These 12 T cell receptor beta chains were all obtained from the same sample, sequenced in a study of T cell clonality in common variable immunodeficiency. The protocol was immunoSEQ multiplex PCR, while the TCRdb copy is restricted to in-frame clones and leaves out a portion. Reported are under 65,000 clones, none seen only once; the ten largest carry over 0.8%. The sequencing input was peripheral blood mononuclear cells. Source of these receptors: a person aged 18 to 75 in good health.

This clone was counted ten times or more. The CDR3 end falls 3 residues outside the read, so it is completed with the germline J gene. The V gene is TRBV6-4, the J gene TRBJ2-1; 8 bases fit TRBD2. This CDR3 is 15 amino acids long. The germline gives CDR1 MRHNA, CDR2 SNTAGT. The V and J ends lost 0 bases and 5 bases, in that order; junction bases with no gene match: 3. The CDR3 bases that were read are TGTGCCAGCAGTGACTCAGCGGGAGAAAACAATGAG. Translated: CASSDSAGENNE. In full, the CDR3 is CASSDSAGENNEQFF.

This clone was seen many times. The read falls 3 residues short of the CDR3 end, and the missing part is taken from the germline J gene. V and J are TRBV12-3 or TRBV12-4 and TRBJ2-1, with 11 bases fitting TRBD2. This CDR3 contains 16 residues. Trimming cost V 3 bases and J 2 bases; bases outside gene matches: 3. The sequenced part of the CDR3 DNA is TGTGCCAGCAGTTTTGAACTAGCGGGGGCCTACAATGAG. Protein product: CASSFELAGAYNE. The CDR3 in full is CASSFELAGAYNEQFF.

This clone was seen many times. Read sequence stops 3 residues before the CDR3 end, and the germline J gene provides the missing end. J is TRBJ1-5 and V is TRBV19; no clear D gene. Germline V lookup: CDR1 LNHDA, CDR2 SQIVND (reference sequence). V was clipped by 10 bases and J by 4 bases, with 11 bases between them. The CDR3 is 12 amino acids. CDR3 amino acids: CAKGPFNQPQHF. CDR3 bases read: TGTGCCAAAGGGCCCTTTAATCAGCCC.

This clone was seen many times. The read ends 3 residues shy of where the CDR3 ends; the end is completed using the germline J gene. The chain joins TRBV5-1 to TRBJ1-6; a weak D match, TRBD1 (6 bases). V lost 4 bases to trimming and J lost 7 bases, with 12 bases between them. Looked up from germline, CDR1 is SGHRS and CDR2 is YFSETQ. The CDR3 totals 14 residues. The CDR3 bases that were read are TGCGCCAGCAGCCGAAACAGGGAAAATTCACCC. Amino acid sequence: CASSRNRENSP. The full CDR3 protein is CASSRNRENSPLHF.

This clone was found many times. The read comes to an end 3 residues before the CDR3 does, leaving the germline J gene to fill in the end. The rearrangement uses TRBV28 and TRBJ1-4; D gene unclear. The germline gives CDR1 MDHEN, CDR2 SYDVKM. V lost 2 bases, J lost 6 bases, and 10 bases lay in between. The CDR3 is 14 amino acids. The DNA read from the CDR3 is TGTGCCAGCAGTTTACTTCCGAGCGATGAAAAA. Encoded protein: CASSLLPSDEK. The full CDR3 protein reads CASSLLPSDEKLFF.

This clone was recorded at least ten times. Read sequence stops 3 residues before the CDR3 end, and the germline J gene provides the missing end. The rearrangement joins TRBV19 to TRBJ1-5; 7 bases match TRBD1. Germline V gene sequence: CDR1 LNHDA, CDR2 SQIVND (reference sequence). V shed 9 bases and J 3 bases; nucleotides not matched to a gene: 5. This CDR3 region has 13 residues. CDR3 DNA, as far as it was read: TGTGCCAGCAGGGGGACAGCCAATCAGCCC. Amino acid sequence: CASRGTANQP. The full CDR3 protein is CASRGTANQPQHF.

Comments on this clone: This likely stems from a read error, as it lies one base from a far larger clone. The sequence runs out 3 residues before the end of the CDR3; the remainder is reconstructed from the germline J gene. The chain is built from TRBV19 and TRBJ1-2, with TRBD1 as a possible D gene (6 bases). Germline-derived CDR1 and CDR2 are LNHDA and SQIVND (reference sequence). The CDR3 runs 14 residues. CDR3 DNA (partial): TGTGCCAGTAGTTGGGACACTTTAGCCTACGAG. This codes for CASSWDTLAYE. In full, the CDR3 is CASSWDTLAYEYTF.

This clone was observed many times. CDR3 in amino acids: CSARVRGWETQYF. CDR3 bases read: TGCAGTGCTAGAGTCAGGGGTTGGGAGACG. The chain joins TRBV20-1 to TRBJ2-3, with a possible D match to TRBD1 (6 bases). The sequenced fragment ends 3 residues before the CDR3 boundary, so the rest is inferred from the germline J gene. Germline CDR1 is DFQATT and CDR2 is SNEGSKA (reference sequence). This CDR3 contains 13 residues.

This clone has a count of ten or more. Incomplete CDR3 DNA: TGCGCCAGCAGTGAGTTTAGGGGAGATACG. This codes for CASSEFRGDT. The complete CDR3 protein is CASSEFRGDTQYF. The chain employs TRBV10-1 and TRBJ2-3; the D gene is possibly TRBD1 (5 bases). The CDR3 goes on 3 residues after the read ends, and that part is filled in from the germline J gene. This CDR3 spans 13 amino acids. Germline V gives CDR1 WNHNN, CDR2 SYGVQD (reference sequence). Deletions cut 1 base from V and 5 bases from J, with 7 bases between.

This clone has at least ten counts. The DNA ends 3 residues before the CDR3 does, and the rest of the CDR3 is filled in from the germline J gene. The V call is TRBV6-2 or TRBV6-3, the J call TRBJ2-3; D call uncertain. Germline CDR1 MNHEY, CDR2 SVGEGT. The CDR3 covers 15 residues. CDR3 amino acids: CASSPRVGLQETQYF. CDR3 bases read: TGTGCCAGCAGCCCCCGGGTAGGCCTCCAAGAGACG.

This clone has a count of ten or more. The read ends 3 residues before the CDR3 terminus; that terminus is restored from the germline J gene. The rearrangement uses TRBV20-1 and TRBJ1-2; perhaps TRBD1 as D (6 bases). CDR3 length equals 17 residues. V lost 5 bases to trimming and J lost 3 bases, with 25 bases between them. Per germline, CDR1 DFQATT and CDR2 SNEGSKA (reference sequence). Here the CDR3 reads CSASKNKQGFYDYGYTF. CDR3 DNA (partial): TGCAGTGCTTCGAAGAATAAACAGGGTTTCTACGACTATGGC.

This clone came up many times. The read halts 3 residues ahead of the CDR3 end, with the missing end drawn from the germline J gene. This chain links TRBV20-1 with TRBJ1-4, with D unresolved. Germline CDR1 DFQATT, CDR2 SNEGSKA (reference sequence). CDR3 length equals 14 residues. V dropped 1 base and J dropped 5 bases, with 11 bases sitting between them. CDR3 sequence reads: CSARVYSTNEKLFF. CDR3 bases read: TGCAGTGCTAGAGTCTACAGTACAAATGAAAAA.